A single sample gave rise to the 25 T cell receptor beta chains below, sequenced in a study of T cells after yellow fever vaccination. TCRdb reprocessed the 5' RACE reads via MiXCR and lists one record per CDR3 protein. The data show about 320,000 distinct CDR3 sequences, roughly 4.3% seen once. The sequences come from PBMCs, collected 15 days after the yellow fever booster vaccination. The receptors were sampled from a man younger than 35 who received the YFV17D yellow fever vaccine.

This clonotype was seen at least ten times. The chain links TRBV4-2 to TRBJ1-4; possibly TRBD1 for D (5 bases). This CDR3 contains 14 residues. V lost 5 bases to trimming and J lost 3 bases, with 10 bases between them. Germline CDR1 and CDR2: LGHNA and YNFKEQ. The CDR3 DNA reads as TGTGCCAGCAGCAAAGGAGGGGCTAATGAAAAACTGTTTTTT. This translates into CASSKGGANEKLFF.

This chain joins TRBV25-1 and TRBJ2-1; D ambiguous. The length of the CDR3 is 12 residues. Looked up from germline, CDR1 is MGHDK and CDR2 is SYGVNS. Deletions cut 5 bases from V and 6 bases from J, with 8 bases between. CDR3: CASSPPGNEQFF. In nucleotides, the CDR3 is TGTGCCAGCAGTCCCCCAGGCAATGAGCAGTTCTTC.

This clonotype was detected only a few times. V usage is TRBV7-2 and J usage is TRBJ1-4; 8 bases map to TRBD1. V trimming: 0 bases; J trimming: 4 bases; junction bases outside the gene matches: 7. The CDR3 runs 17 residues. The germline gives CDR1 SGHTA, CDR2 FQGNSA. CDR3 region: CASSLAARGLSNEKLFF. DNA of the CDR3: TGTGCCAGCAGCTTAGCTGCCAGGGGGCTTAGTAATGAAAAACTGTTTTTT.

This clonotype appeared many times. The chain has TRBV7-2 and TRBJ2-1; 11 bases match TRBD2. Per germline, CDR1 SGHTA and CDR2 FQGNSA. The length of the CDR3 is 15 residues. The trim removed 4 bases at V and 6 bases at J, leaving 5 bases unmatched. The CDR3 DNA reads as TGTGCCAGCAGCTCCACGACTAGCGGGGTCAATGAGCAGTTCTTC. Its translation: CASSSTTSGVNEQFF.

This clonotype has only a few counts. The chain recombines TRBV10-3 with TRBJ2-7, with 15 bases fitting TRBD2. V lost 3 bases to trimming and J lost 7 bases; unmatched junction nucleotides: 7. Germline V CDR1 and CDR2: ENHRY, SYGVKD. The CDR3 is 16 amino acids. In DNA, the CDR3 is TGTGCCATCAGTGACCAGCCGGGACTAGCGGGGGGAGAGCAGTACTTC. This encodes CAISDQPGLAGGEQYF.

This clonotype was seen a handful of times. The gene calls are TRBV5-1 and TRBJ2-7, with D perhaps TRBD1 (6 bases). Trimming shortened V by 3 bases and J by 0 bases, and 10 bases separated the two germline ends. The germline CDR1 and CDR2 sequences are SGHRS and YFSETQ. This CDR3 is 14 amino acids long. Here the CDR3 DNA reads TGCGCCAGCAGCTCCCGACAGGCCTCCTACGAGCAGTACTTC. Protein: CASSSRQASYEQYF. Complete variable domain (other parts from reference TRBV5-1 and TRBJ2-7): KAGVTQTPRYLIKTRGQQVTLSCSPISGHRSVSWYQQTPGQGLQFLFEYFSETQRNKGNFPGRFSGRQFSNSRSEMNVSTLELGDSALYLCASSSRQASYEQYFGPGTRLTVT.

This chain uses TRBV20-1 with TRBJ2-1; 8 nucleotides agree with TRBD2. V dropped 3 bases and J dropped 7; count of bases not matched to a gene: 8. Germline loops: CDR1 DFQATT, CDR2 SNEGSKA (reference sequence). The CDR3 totals 14 residues. The DNA for the CDR3 is TGCAGTGCTAGTATGTCGGGGGGGCTAAATGAGCAGTTCTTC. Its translation is CSASMSGGLNEQFF.

Many counts were recorded for this clonotype. This sequence joins TRBV5-1 and TRBJ2-1; D remains unclear. The CDR3 length is 13 residues. V was cut by 1 base and J by 6 bases, with 8 bases left in between. Germline values: CDR1 SGHRS, CDR2 YFSETQ. CDR3 coding DNA: TGCGCCAGCAGCTTGCGAGTTTTCAATGAGCAGTTCTTC. Encoded protein: CASSLRVFNEQFF.

This clonotype showed up many times. This sequence joins TRBV21-1 and TRBJ2-3; whether TRBD1, the table's D call, matches the DNA was not checked. TRBV21-1 is marked as a pseudogene. The CDR3 has 13 amino acids. CDR3 bases: TGTGCCAGCGGCGACAGGGGAACAGATACGCAGTATTTT. This gives the protein CASGDRGTDTQYF.

As concerns this clonotype: This may be a read error: a much more frequent sequence differs by one nucleotide. This chain connects TRBV6-2 or TRBV6-3 to TRBJ2-2, with no clear D. This CDR3 region has 14 residues. Germline V gives CDR1 MNHEY, CDR2 SVGEGT. This CDR3 is CASRYHENSGELFF. The CDR3 region has the DNA TGTGCCAGCCGGTACCATGAGAACTCCGGGGAGCTGTTTTTT.

A remark on this clonotype: An end of the junction does not agree with germline; a read error may underlie this. The chain joins TRBV27 to TRBJ2-1; D gene ambiguous. There are 12 residues in the CDR3. Germline values: CDR1 MNHEY, CDR2 SMNVEV (reference sequence). CDR3 sequence: CASLAPNNEKFF. The CDR3 region has the DNA TGTGCCAGCCTGGCGCCCAACAATGAGAAGTTCTTC.

This clonotype was detected many times. The chain employs TRBV20-1 and TRBJ2-6; D gene unclear. Germline CDR1 DFQATT, CDR2 SNEGSKA (reference sequence). The CDR3 runs 14 residues. Trimming took off 3 bases at V and 3 bases at J, with 9 bases between the two ends. CDR3 sequence reads: CSASREGGANVLTF. CDR3 bases: TGCAGTGCTAGTAGGGAAGGTGGGGCCAACGTCCTGACTTTC.

This clonotype was counted at least ten times. The CDR3 here is CASSLVSEGTGPNTF. The CDR3 DNA follows: TGTGCCAGCAGCTTAGTGTCCGAAGGGACGGGGCCTAACACCTTC. The V call is TRBV7-9, the J call TRBJ1-2; D possibly corresponds to TRBD1 (5 bases). CDR1 SEHNR and CDR2 FQNEAQ come from the germline V gene (reference sequence). V was cut by 1 base and J by 12 bases, with 21 bases left in between. The CDR3 extends over 15 amino acids.

This clonotype was counted at least ten times. V usage is TRBV20-1 and J usage is TRBJ2-3; the D call may be TRBD1 or TRBD2 (5 bases each). Trimming removed 5 bases from V and 7 bases from J, with 16 bases in between. CDR3 length: 13 amino acids. CDR1 and CDR2 (germline): DFQATT, SNEGSKA (reference sequence). The CDR3 nucleotides are TGCAGTGCTGGGGGACGCCCAATTAATACGCAGTATTTT. It is translated as CSAGGRPINTQYF.

This clonotype was found a few times. The chain links TRBV7-2 to TRBJ1-1; the D gene is possibly TRBD1 (5 bases). The CDR3 runs 14 residues. Germline CDR1 and CDR2: SGHTA and FQGNSA. The germline V and J ends were trimmed by 1 base and 6 bases, with 12 bases remaining between them. The CDR3 nucleotides are TGTGCCAGCAGCTTAGGGTGGGGGTCCGCTGAAGCTTTCTTT. Protein: CASSLGWGSAEAFF.

This clonotype occurred many times. The CDR3 coding sequence is TGTGCCAGCAGCCAAGAATGGCAGGGGGCGGATAATTCACCCCTCCACTTT. Its protein product is CASSQEWQGADNSPLHF. The chain employs TRBV4-2 and TRBJ1-6; the match to TRBD1 covers 8 bases. The germline V gene has CDR1 LGHNA and CDR2 YNFKEQ. The CDR3 runs to 17 residues. J was trimmed by 5 bases and V by 0 bases; bases with no gene match: 6.

This clonotype came up many times. The chain is built from TRBV29-1 and TRBJ2-1; TRBD1 is a possible D gene (6 bases). Looked up from germline, CDR1 is SQVTM and CDR2 is ANQGSEA. The CDR3 spans 16 residues. V lost 6 bases, J lost 0 bases, and 18 bases lay in between. CDR3 loop: CSVLPPQGSSYNEQFF. The DNA for the CDR3 is TGCAGCGTCCTCCCCCCACAGGGAAGCTCCTACAATGAGCAGTTCTTC.

This clonotype was counted at least ten times. The chain couples TRBV7-2 to TRBJ2-3; no definite D call. Per germline, CDR1 SGHTA and CDR2 FQGNSA. The CDR3 has 13 amino acids. V lost 5 bases, J lost 1 base, and 7 bases lay in between. The DNA for the CDR3 is TGTGCCAGCAGCCCGGCGGGCACAGATACGCAGTATTTT. It encodes CASSPAGTDTQYF.

A few counts support this clonotype. The chain is built from TRBV4-1 and TRBJ2-5, with a tentative D call TRBD2 (5 bases). CDR3 length: 16 residues. The V end was cut by 7 bases, the J end by 3 bases, with 21 bases between. From germline, CDR1 is MGHRA and CDR2 YSYEKL. In nucleotides, the CDR3 is TGCGCCAGCAAAGACGGTTCGGGAAGAGCCAAAGAGACCCAGTACTTC. This codes for CASKDGSGRAKETQYF.

This clonotype was counted only a few times. The rearrangement links TRBV20-1 to TRBJ1-5; a possible D gene is TRBD1 (6 bases). V was clipped by 0 bases and J by 7 bases, with 13 bases between them. The CDR3 has 14 amino acids. In germline, CDR1 is DFQATT, CDR2 SNEGSKA (reference sequence). The CDR3 loop is CSAREGGLYQPQHF. The CDR3, as DNA: TGCAGTGCTAGAGAAGGGGGGCTGTACCAGCCCCAGCATTTT.

There are a few counts of this clonotype. The CDR3 DNA sequence: TGTGCCAGCAGCCAAGTTGGGACGCTATCGGGCGGCTACACCTTC. This translates into CASSQVGTLSGGYTF. This chain connects TRBV14 to TRBJ1-2, with D possibly being TRBD1 (5 bases). CDR3 length: 15 amino acids. Trimming cost V 1 base and J 8 bases, with 17 bases left between them. Germline-derived CDR1 and CDR2 are SGHDN and FVKESK.

This clonotype was counted only a few times. The chain carries TRBV4-1 and TRBJ2-1; 8 nucleotides line up with TRBD2. This CDR3 spans 17 amino acids. Germline V CDR1 and CDR2: MGHRA, YSYEKL. Trimming removed 4 bases from V and 0 bases from J; junction bases left unmatched: 8. The CDR3 spells CASSRGLAASSYNEQFF. In nucleotides, the CDR3 is TGCGCCAGCAGCCGAGGACTAGCCGCGAGCTCCTACAATGAGCAGTTCTTC.

This clonotype was counted at least ten times. This chain links TRBV6-2 or TRBV6-3 with TRBJ2-4; tentative D call: TRBD2 (5 bases). The V and J ends lost 7 bases and 5 bases respectively, with 9 bases between them. CDR3 length: 12 residues. Germline CDR1 and CDR2: MNHEY and SVGEGT. The CDR3 DNA follows: TGTGCCAGCACCGGGGATGAAAACATTCAGTACTTC. Protein sequence: CASTGDENIQYF.

This clonotype came up many times. The chain uses TRBV6-5 and TRBJ1-2; D not resolved. Looked up from germline, CDR1 is MNHEY and CDR2 is SVGAGI. The V end was cut by 4 bases, the J end by 8 bases, with 11 bases between. CDR3 length equals 12 residues. The CDR3 bases are TGTGCCAGCAGTTCAGTCTTAAGGGGCTACACCTTC. The encoded protein is CASSSVLRGYTF.

Here the CDR3 DNA reads TGTGCCAGCAGCTTAATAGCGGGAGACCCCTACGAGCAGTACTTC. Translation gives CASSLIAGDPYEQYF. The V gene is TRBV7-6, the J gene TRBJ2-7, with 9 bases aligning to TRBD2. The CDR3 has 15 residues. V trimming: 2 bases; J trimming: 2 bases; junction bases outside the gene matches: 4. CDR1 is SGHVS and CDR2 is FNYEAQ in the germline V gene.